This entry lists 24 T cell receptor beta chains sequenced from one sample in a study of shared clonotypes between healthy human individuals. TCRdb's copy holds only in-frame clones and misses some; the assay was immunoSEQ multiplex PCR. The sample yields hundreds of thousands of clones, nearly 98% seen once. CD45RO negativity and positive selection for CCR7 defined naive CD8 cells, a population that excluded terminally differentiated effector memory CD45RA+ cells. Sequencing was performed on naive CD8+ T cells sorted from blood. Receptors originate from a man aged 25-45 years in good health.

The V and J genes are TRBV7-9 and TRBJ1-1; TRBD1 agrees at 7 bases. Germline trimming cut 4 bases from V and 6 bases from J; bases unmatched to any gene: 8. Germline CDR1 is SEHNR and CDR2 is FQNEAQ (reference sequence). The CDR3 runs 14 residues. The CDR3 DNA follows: TGTGCCAGCAGCTCACAGGGGCACTTCCCTGAAGCTTTCTTT. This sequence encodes CASSSQGHFPEAFF.

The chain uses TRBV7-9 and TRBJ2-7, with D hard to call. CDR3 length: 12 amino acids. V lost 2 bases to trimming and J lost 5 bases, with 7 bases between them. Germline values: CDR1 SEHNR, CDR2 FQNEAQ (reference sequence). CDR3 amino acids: CASSLQPNEQYF. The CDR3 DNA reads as TGTGCCAGCAGCTTACAACCTAACGAGCAGTACTTC.

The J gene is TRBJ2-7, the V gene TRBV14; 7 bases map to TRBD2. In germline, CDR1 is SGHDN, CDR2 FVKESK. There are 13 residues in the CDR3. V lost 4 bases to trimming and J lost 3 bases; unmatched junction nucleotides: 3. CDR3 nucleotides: TGTGCCAGCAGCCCAGCGGGAAGCTACGAGCAGTACTTC. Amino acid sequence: CASSPAGSYEQYF.

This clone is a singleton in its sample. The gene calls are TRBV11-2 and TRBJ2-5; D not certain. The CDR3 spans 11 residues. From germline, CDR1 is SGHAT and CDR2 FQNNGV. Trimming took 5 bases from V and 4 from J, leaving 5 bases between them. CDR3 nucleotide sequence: TGTGCCAGCAGCCACGCAGAGACCCAGTACTTC. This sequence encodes CASSHAETQYF. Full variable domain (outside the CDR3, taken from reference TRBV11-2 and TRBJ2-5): EAGVAQSPRYKIIEKRQSVAFWCNPISGHATLYWYQQILGQGPKLLIQFQNNGVVDDSQLPKDRFSAERLKGVDSTLKIQPAKLEDSAVYLCASSHAETQYFGPGTRLLVL.

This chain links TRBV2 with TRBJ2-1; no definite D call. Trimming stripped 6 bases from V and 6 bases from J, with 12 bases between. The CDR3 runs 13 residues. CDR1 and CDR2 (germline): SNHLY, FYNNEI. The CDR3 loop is CASRALRSNEQFF. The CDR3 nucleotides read TGTGCCAGCAGGGCCCTTAGATCCAATGAGCAGTTCTTC.

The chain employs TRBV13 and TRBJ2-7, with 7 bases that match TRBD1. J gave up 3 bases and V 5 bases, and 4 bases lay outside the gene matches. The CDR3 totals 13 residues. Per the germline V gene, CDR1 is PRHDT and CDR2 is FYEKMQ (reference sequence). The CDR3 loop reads CASSPGTDYEQYF. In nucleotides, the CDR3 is TGTGCCAGCAGCCCCGGGACAGACTACGAGCAGTACTTC.

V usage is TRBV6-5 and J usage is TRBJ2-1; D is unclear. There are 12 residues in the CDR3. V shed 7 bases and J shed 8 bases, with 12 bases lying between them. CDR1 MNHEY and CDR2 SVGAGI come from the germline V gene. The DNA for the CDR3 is TGTGCCAGCATGGCCTCCATCGATGAGCAGTTCTTC. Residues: CASMASIDEQFF.

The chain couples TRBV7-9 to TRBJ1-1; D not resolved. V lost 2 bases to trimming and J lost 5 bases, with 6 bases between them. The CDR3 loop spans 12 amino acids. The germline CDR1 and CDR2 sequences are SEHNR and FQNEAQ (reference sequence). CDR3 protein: CASSLWRTEAFF. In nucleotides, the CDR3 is TGTGCCAGCAGCTTATGGAGGACTGAAGCTTTCTTT. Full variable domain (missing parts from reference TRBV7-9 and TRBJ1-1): DTGVSQNPRHKITKRGQNVTFRCDPISEHNRLYWYRQTLGQGPEFLTYFQNEAQLEKSRLLSDRFSAERPKGSFSTLEIQRTEQGDSAMYLCASSLWRTEAFFGQGTRLTVV.

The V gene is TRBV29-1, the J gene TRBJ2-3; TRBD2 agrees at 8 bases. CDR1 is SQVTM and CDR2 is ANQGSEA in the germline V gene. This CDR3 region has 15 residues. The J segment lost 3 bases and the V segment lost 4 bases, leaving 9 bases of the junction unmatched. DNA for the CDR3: TGCAGCGTTGTGCTCGCTAGCGGGTCGACAGATACGCAGTATTTT. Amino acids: CSVVLASGSTDTQYF.

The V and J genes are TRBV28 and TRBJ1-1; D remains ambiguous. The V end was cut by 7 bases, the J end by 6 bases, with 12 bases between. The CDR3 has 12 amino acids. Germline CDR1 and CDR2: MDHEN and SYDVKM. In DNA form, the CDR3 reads TGTGCCAGCACCCCCGGGGTATCTGAAGCTTTCTTT. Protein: CASTPGVSEAFF.

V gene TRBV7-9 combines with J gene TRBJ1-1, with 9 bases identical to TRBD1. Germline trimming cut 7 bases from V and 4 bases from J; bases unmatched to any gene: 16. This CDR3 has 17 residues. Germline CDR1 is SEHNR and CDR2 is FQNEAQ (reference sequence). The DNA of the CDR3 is TGTGCCAGCACACAACTGGACAGGGGCCTTGTTGGCACTGAAGCTTTCTTT. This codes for CASTQLDRGLVGTEAFF.

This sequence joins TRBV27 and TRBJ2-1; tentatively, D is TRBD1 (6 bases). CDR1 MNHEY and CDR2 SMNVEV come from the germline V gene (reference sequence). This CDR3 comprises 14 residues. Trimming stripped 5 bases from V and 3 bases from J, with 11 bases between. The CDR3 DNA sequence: TGTGCCAGCAGTCGCCAGGGGCACTACAATGAGCAGTTCTTC. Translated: CASSRQGHYNEQFF.

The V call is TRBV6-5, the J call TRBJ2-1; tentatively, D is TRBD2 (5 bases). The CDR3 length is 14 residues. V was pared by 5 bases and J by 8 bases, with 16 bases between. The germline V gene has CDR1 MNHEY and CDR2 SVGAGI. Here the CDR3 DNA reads TGTGCCAGCAGTCCATTCTCCGGGATCTATGAGCAGTTCTTC. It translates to CASSPFSGIYEQFF.

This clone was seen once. The CDR3 here is CASSESPVYHEQFF. CDR3 nucleotide sequence: TGTGCCAGCAGTGAATCCCCTGTATACCATGAGCAGTTCTTC. The chain joins TRBV25-1 to TRBJ2-1, with D uncertain. Deletions cut 1 base from V and 8 bases from J, with 12 bases between. The germline gives CDR1 MGHDK, CDR2 SYGVNS. This CDR3 comprises 14 residues.

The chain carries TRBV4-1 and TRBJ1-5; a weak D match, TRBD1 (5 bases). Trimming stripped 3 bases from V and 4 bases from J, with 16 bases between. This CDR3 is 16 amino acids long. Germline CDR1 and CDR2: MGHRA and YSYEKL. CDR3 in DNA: TGCGCCAGCAGCCAGCGAACCGGGACGGAGAATCAGCCCCAGCATTTT. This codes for CASSQRTGTENQPQHF.

The CDR3, as DNA: TGCGCCAGCAGTGAGTCGCGAGTAGCCCCCGGGGAGCTGTTTTTT. Translation: CASSESRVAPGELFF. The chain uses TRBV10-2 and TRBJ2-2, with D unresolved. The CDR3 is made up of 15 amino acids. From germline, CDR1 is WSHSY and CDR2 SAAADI. V was clipped by 0 bases and J by 6 bases, with 11 bases between them.

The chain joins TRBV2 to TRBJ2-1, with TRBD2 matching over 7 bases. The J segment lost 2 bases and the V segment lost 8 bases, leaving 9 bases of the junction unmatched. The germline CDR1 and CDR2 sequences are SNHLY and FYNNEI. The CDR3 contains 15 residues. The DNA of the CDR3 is TGTGCCAGCGATCTGAGCGGGAAGACCTACAATGAGCAGTTCTTC. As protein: CASDLSGKTYNEQFF.

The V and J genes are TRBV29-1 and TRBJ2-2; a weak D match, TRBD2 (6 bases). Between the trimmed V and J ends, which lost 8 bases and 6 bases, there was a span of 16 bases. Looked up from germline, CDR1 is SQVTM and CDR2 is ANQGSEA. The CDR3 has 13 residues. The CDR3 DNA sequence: TGCAGCATCCCGGTCGGGGGTGCCGGGGAGCTGTTTTTT. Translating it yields CSIPVGGAGELFF.

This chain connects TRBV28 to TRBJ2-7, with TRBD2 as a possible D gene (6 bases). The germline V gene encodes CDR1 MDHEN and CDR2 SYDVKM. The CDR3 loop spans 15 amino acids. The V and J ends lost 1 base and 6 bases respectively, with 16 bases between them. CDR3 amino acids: CASSLYPGSGAEQYF. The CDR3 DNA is TGTGCCAGCAGTTTATATCCCGGGAGTGGGGCCGAGCAGTACTTC. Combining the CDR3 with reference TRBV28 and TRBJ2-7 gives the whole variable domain DVKVTQSSRYLVKRTGEKVFLECVQDMDHENMFWYRQDPGLGLRLIYFSYDVKMKEKGDIPEGYSVSREKKERFSLILESASTNQTSMYLCASSLYPGSGAEQYFGPGTRLTVT.

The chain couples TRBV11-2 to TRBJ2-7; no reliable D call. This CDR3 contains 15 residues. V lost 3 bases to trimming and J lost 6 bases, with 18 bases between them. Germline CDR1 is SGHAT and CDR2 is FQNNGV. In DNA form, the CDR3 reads TGTGCCAGCAGCTTTGGCTCTCTGTTGTTGGGCGAGCAGTACTTC. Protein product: CASSFGSLLLGEQYF.

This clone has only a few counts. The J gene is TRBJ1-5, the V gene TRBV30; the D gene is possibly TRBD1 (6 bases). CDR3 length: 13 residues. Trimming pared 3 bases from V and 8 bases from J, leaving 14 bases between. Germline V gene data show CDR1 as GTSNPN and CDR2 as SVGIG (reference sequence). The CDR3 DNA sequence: TGTGCCTGGAGCGTAGGGGGTTTTGAGCCCCAGCATTTT. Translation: CAWSVGGFEPQHF.

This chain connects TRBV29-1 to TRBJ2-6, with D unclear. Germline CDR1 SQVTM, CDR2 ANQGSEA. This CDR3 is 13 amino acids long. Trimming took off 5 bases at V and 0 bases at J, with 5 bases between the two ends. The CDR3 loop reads CSVLVSGANVLTF. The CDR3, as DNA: TGCAGCGTTCTAGTCTCTGGGGCCAACGTCCTGACTTTC.

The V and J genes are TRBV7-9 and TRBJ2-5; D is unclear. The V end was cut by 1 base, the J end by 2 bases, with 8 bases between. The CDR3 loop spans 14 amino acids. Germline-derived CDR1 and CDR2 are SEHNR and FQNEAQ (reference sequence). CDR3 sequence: CASSLDRGQETQYF. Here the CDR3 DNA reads TGTGCCAGCAGCTTAGACAGAGGACAAGAGACCCAGTACTTC.

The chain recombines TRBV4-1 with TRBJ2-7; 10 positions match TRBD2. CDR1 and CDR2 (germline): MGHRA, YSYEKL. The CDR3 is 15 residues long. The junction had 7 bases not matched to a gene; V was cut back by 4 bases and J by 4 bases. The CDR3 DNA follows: TGCGCCAGCAGCCCCCGGGCTAGCGGGAGTTACGAGCAGTACTTC. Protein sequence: CASSPRASGSYEQYF.